This T cell receptor (beta chain) appears in the sequencing data of a study of blood T cell repertoires in COVID-19. Across the whole study: There were acute and convalescent COVID-19 samples, and they came from the United States, Italy and Spain.

In the original processing: Quantification of nucleated cells was approximated via reference gene primer amplification. Only in-frame clones appear in the TCRdb table, and some are missing; sequencing was by immunoSEQ multiplex PCR. V and J calls and clone size are those listed in that table; D and trimming were worked out from the DNA. The profile shows 200,000 to 250,000 clones, around four fifths of them singletons. V lost 1 base and J 6 bases, leaving 9 bases between the germline ends. This CDR3 has 13 residues. The sample consisted of peripheral blood. This clonotype was obtained from a woman at least 80 years old with acute or convalescent COVID-19. This rearrangement joins TRBV12-3 or TRBV12-4 to TRBJ1-1; possibly TRBD1 for D (6 bases). CDR3 coding DNA: TGTGCCAGCAGTTTAGTCGAGGGGGCTGAAGCTTTCTTT. Protein sequence: CASSLVEGAEAFF.